The 9 T cell receptor beta chains below were found in one sample sequenced in a study of blood T cell repertoires in COVID-19. The protocol was immunoSEQ multiplex PCR, while the TCRdb copy is restricted to in-frame clones and leaves out a portion. The data contain 250,000 or so clones, roughly 89% of them singletons. Sequenced input: peripheral blood. These receptors were collected from a woman in her fifties or sixties with COVID-19, enrolled during active disease.

The V call is TRBV7-9, the J call TRBJ2-7; TRBD1 matches 8 bases. Germline CDR1 SEHNR, CDR2 FQNEAQ (reference sequence). The V segment lost 4 bases and the J segment 2 bases; nucleotides outside the gene matches: 10. CDR3 length equals 16 residues. The CDR3 nucleotides read TGTGCCAGCAGCTCTCGGACAGGGATCCGTGCCTACGAGCAGTACTTC. Its protein product is CASSSRTGIRAYEQYF.

The J gene is TRBJ1-1, the V gene TRBV6-5; the D is unclear. The V gene's germline CDR1 is MNHEY and CDR2 SVGAGI. This CDR3 region has 13 residues. Trimming removed 5 bases at V and 5 bases at J, with 12 bases between. Here the CDR3 DNA reads TGTGCCAGCAGTCGTCCGGGTCTGACTGAAGCTTTCTTT. This encodes CASSRPGLTEAFF.

V is TRBV19 and J is TRBJ1-5, with a weak D call TRBD1 (5 bases). CDR3 length: 13 residues. Germline loops: CDR1 LNHDA, CDR2 SQIVND (reference sequence). The V and J ends lost 3 bases and 13 bases respectively, with 16 bases between them. For the CDR3, the DNA is TGTGCCAGTAGTATCCCAGGCCCGCGGGGGCAGCATTTT. It is translated as CASSIPGPRGQHF.

The chain joins TRBV9 to TRBJ2-1; 8 bases map to TRBD1. J was trimmed by 8 bases and V by 3 bases; bases with no gene match: 16. Germline V gene lookup returns CDR1 SGDLS and CDR2 YYNGEE. CDR3 length equals 17 residues. CDR3 sequence (DNA): TGTGCCAGCAGCGATTGGACCGGGACAGGTTCAAGGGATGAGCAGTTCTTC. Amino acid sequence: CASSDWTGTGSRDEQFF.

V gene TRBV4-2 combines with J gene TRBJ2-5; no clear D. CDR1 and CDR2 from the germline V gene are LGHNA and YNFKEQ. Trimming cost V 5 bases and J 5 bases, with 15 bases left between them. The CDR3 spans 14 residues. CDR3 sequence: CASSVKRGGETQYF. The CDR3 coding sequence is TGTGCCAGCAGCGTTAAACGAGGTGGCGAGACCCAGTACTTC.

A few counts support this clone. The CDR3 bases are TGTGCCAGCAGCCCAACGACGGACAGCCTCTATGGCTACACCTTC. It encodes CASSPTTDSLYGYTF. The chain uses TRBV3-1 (or the pseudogene TRBV3-2) and TRBJ1-2; maybe TRBD1 (6 bases). The germline V and J ends were trimmed by 4 bases and 4 bases, with 16 bases remaining between them. Germline V CDR1 and CDR2: LGHDT, YNNKEL (reference sequence). The CDR3 spans 15 residues.

V usage is TRBV9 and J usage is TRBJ1-6; 8 nucleotides match TRBD1. The ends lost 0 bases at V and 0 bases at J; junction bases unmatched: 8. The germline CDR1 and CDR2 sequences are SGDLS and YYNGEE. The CDR3 totals 19 residues. Written as DNA, the CDR3 is TGTGCCAGCAGCGTAGGTTCGGCAGGGGGCAGCTCCTATAATTCACCCCTCCACTTT. It is translated as CASSVGSAGGSSYNSPLHF.

The chain combines TRBV27 with TRBJ1-4, with TRBD1 identical over 10 bases. CDR3 length: 15 residues. V shed 8 bases and J 7 bases; nucleotides not matched to a gene: 10. Germline CDR1 and CDR2: MNHEY and SMNVEV (reference sequence). CDR3 sequence: CASGDPTGGFEKLFF. The CDR3 region has the DNA TGTGCCAGCGGTGACCCGACAGGGGGCTTTGAAAAACTGTTTTTT.

The chain uses TRBV7-8 and TRBJ2-7, with D unresolved. The CDR3 is 13 residues long. Germline V gene lookup returns CDR1 SGHVS and CDR2 FQNEAQ. Trimming removed 0 bases at V and 3 bases at J, with 6 bases between. CDR3 bases: TGTGCCAGCAGCTTAGCCAGGTACTACGAGCAGTACTTC. Translated, it gives CASSLARYYEQYF.